What follows are 13 T cell receptor beta chains derived from one specimen sequenced in a study of blood T cell repertoires in COVID-19. Data came from immunoSEQ multiplex PCR; TCRdb stores just in-frame clones and leaves some out. The table shows 90,000 to 100,000 clones, with 82% occurring only once. The sequencing input was peripheral blood. These receptor sequences come from an elderly man with acute or convalescent COVID-19.

The V call is TRBV4-3, the J call TRBJ1-3; the D gene is possibly TRBD1 (6 bases). The V gene's germline CDR1 is LGHNA and CDR2 YSLEER. The V and J ends lost 0 bases and 4 bases respectively, with 10 bases between them. The CDR3 has 15 residues. The CDR3 bases are TGCGCCAGCAGCCAAGATTGGGGGCTCGGAAACACCATATATTTT. Protein sequence: CASSQDWGLGNTIYF.

This sequence joins TRBV19 and TRBJ2-2; D unresolved. Germline lookup yields CDR1 LNHDA and CDR2 SQIVND (reference sequence). This CDR3 spans 16 amino acids. V dropped 2 bases and J dropped 3 bases, with 13 bases sitting between them. The CDR3 loop reads CASSIQTGDHTGELFF. CDR3 DNA: TGTGCCAGTAGTATACAGACTGGAGACCACACCGGGGAGCTGTTTTTT.

The chain joins TRBV5-1 to TRBJ1-2; maybe TRBD1 (5 bases). CDR1 SGHRS and CDR2 YFSETQ come from the germline V gene. V gave up 3 bases and J gave up 8 bases, with 11 bases separating them. This CDR3 contains 12 residues. CDR3 protein: CASSSAGLGYTF. The CDR3 DNA reads as TGCGCCAGCAGCTCGGCAGGGCTCGGCTACACCTTC.

V usage is TRBV5-6 and J usage is TRBJ2-7; 11 nucleotides align to TRBD2. V was pared by 2 bases and J by 4 bases, with 5 bases of the junction left unmatched. Germline loops: CDR1 SGHDT, CDR2 YYEEEE. The CDR3 is 15 amino acids. The CDR3 DNA reads TGTGCCAGCAGCTTTGTGACTAGCGGGACGTACGAGCAGTACTTC. It yields the protein CASSFVTSGTYEQYF.

The rearrangement uses TRBV30 and TRBJ1-1; D is uncertain. Germline lookup yields CDR1 GTSNPN and CDR2 SVGIG (reference sequence). Deletions cut 0 bases from V and 5 bases from J, with 10 bases between. The CDR3 has 13 residues. The CDR3: CAWSVMGETEAFF. For the CDR3, the DNA is TGTGCCTGGAGTGTAATGGGCGAGACTGAAGCTTTCTTT.

The chain joins TRBV28 to TRBJ1-5; tentative D call: TRBD1 (6 bases). Germline CDR1 is MDHEN and CDR2 is SYDVKM. The CDR3 loop spans 14 amino acids. V was pared by 3 bases and J by 6 bases, with 12 bases between. The CDR3 region is CASSLGRGSQPQHF. CDR3 DNA: TGTGCCAGCAGTTTGGGAAGGGGGAGTCAGCCCCAGCATTTT.

This chain connects TRBV6-5 to TRBJ1-5; TRBD1 aligns across 8 bases. The CDR3 is 15 residues long. The germline CDR1 and CDR2 sequences are MNHEY and SVGAGI. The V segment lost 7 bases and the J segment 2 bases; nucleotides outside the gene matches: 7. The CDR3 DNA reads TGTGCCAGCACCTTGGACAGGGCGGGCAATCAGCCCCAGCATTTT. It specifies CASTLDRAGNQPQHF.

CDR3 coding DNA: TGTGCCAGCAGTGGGGACAGCCTCAACTATGGCTACACCTTC. It is translated as CASSGDSLNYGYTF. The chain uses TRBV28 and TRBJ1-2; 7 bases are shared with TRBD1. The CDR3 has 14 amino acids. V trimming: 5 bases; J trimming: 2 bases; junction bases outside the gene matches: 5. The germline gives CDR1 MDHEN, CDR2 SYDVKM.

This chain links TRBV5-1 with TRBJ1-5; D unclear. With 4 bases removed from V and 2 bases from J, the gap between germline ends came to 10 bases. CDR1 is SGHRS and CDR2 is YFSETQ in the germline V gene. CDR3 length equals 14 residues. The CDR3 reads CASSPRSGNQPQHF. The DNA for the CDR3 is TGCGCCAGCAGCCCTCGGTCGGGCAATCAGCCCCAGCATTTT.

This clone was detected a few times. V and J are TRBV3-1 (or the pseudogene TRBV3-2) and TRBJ2-3; D is unresolved. Germline lookup yields CDR1 LGHDT and CDR2 YNNKEL (reference sequence). This CDR3 spans 14 amino acids. V lost 3 bases, J lost 0 bases, and 7 bases lay in between. The CDR3 DNA is TGTGCCAGCAGCCAGAGCACTAGCACAGATACGCAGTATTTT. Protein product: CASSQSTSTDTQYF.

This chain links TRBV30 with TRBJ2-1; 10 bases map to TRBD1. The CDR3 loop spans 16 amino acids. Germline V gene data show CDR1 as GTSNPN and CDR2 as SVGIG (reference sequence). After removal of 2 bases from V and 1 base from J, the junction contained 5 bases not matched to a gene. The CDR3 reads CAWSSRDRGSYNEQFF. CDR3 in DNA: TGTGCCTGGAGTTCCCGGGACAGGGGTTCCTACAATGAGCAGTTCTTC.

In this sample, this clone turned up a few times. The V call is TRBV5-4, the J call TRBJ1-6; 9 bases agree with TRBD1. The ends lost 1 base at V and 3 bases at J; junction bases unmatched: 2. The CDR3 has 16 residues. The germline V gene has CDR1 SGHNT and CDR2 YYREEE (reference sequence). The CDR3 sequence: CASSLTGGGYNSPLHF. The CDR3 coding sequence is TGTGCCAGCAGCTTGACAGGGGGCGGCTATAATTCACCCCTCCACTTT.

V and J are TRBV19 and TRBJ1-5; D gene ambiguous. The CDR3 spans 15 residues. Germline-derived CDR1 and CDR2 are LNHDA and SQIVND (reference sequence). V dropped 3 bases and J dropped 6 bases, with 15 bases sitting between them. CDR3 nucleotide sequence: TGTGCCAGTAGTATCGAAAAGGGAGGGTCTCAGCCCCAGCATTTT. This translates into CASSIEKGGSQPQHF.